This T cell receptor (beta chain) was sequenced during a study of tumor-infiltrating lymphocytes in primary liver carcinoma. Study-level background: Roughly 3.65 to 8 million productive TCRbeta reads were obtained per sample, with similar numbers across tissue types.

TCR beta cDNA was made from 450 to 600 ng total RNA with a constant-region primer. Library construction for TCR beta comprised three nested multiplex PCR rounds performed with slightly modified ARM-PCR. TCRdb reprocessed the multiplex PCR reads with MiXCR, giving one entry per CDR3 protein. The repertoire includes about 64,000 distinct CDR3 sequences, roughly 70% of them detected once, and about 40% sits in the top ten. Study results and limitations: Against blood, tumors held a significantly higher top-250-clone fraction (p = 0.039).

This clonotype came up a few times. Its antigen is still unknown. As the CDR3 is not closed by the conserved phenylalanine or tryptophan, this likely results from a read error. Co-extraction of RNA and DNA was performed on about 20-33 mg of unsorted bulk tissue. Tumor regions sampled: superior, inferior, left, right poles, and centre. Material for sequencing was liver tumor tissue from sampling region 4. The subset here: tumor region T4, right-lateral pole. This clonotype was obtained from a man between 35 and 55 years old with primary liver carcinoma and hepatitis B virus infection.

The CDR3 loop reads CTSSPLGQATNEKLFL. Written as DNA, the CDR3 is TGTACCAGTAGCCCACTCGGACAGGCAACTAATGAAAAACTGTTTCTT. This chain connects TRBV7-9 to TRBJ1-4, with TRBD1 matching 7 bases. Germline V gene data show CDR1 as SEHNR and CDR2 as FQNEAQ (reference sequence). This CDR3 is built from 16 residues.